The rows below give T cell receptor beta chains drawn from one sample of a study of cytomegalovirus exposure and HLA in healthy donors. This table comes from immunoSEQ multiplex PCR, and its TCRdb copy is limited to in-frame clones, with some not included. Its table records around 190,000 clones. The sequencing sample was made of PBMCs. The receptor set was obtained from a woman in her 30s in good health and CMV-seropositive. The CDR3 runs from the conserved cysteine through the conserved F or W. D genes are given only for firm matches.

J gene	D gene	V gene	CDR3 DNA	CDR3 protein
TRBJ2-1	TRBD2	TRBV4-2	TGTGCCAGCAGCGAAGTGGAGCGGGGGAGATACAATGAGCAGTTCTTC	CASSEVERGRYNEQFF
TRBJ1-5	TRBD1	TRBV9	TGTGCCAGCAGCGTGGGGGGCAGGGGGGAGCCCCAGCATTTT	CASSVGGRGEPQHF
TRBJ1-3	TRBD1	TRBV4-1	TGCGCCAGCAGCCAAGGACCCGGGACAGGGGTTGGAAACACCATATATTTT	CASSQGPGTGVGNTIYF
TRBJ1-3	-	TRBV6-4	TGTGCCAGCAGTGACTCGGGGAGCTCTGGAAACACCATATATTTT	CASSDSGSSGNTIYF
TRBJ1-1	TRBD1	TRBV9	TGTGCCAGCAGCGCCCGGACAGGGAGAAGGACTGAAGCTTTCTTT	CASSARTGRRTEAFF
TRBJ1-1	-	TRBV28	TGTGCCAGCAGTTTACCCCAGGGTCTCGCAAACGTTTTCTTT	CASSLPQGLANVFF
TRBJ1-2	-	TRBV28	TGTGCCAGCAGTCTCAAAGACTCCTATGGCTACACCTTC	CASSLKDSYGYTF
TRBJ2-7	-	TRBV7-2	TGTGCCAGCAGCTTTCCCCCAGGGTACGAGCAGTACTTC	CASSFPPGYEQYF
TRBJ1-1	-	TRBV19	TGTGCCAGTAGTATTGAAGCCGCCAACCCCATGAACACTGAAGCTTTCTTT	CASSIEAANPMNTEAFF
TRBJ1-2	-	TRBV27	TGTGCCAGCAGTGCAAACAGGGAGTCTAACTATGGCTACACCTTC	CASSANRESNYGYTF
TRBJ2-6	TRBD1	TRBV18	TGTGCCAGCTCACCGAAGGACAGGGGATTTGGGGCCAACGTCCTGACTTTC	CASSPKDRGFGANVLTF
TRBJ1-3	-	TRBV30	TGTGCCTGGAGTTTAAGGGGGTCTGGAAACACCATATATTTT	CAWSLRGSGNTIYF
TRBJ1-1	-	TRBV15	TGTGCCACCAGCAGAGATCACCGAGGGACTGAAGCTTTCTTT	CATSRDHRGTEAFF
TRBJ2-5	TRBD2	TRBV5-1	TGCGCCAGCAGCGATGGACTAGCGGGTGAGACCCAGTACTTC	CASSDGLAGETQYF
TRBJ2-7	-	TRBV29-1	TGCAGCACCGGGACGGGGGACTACGAGCAGTACTTC	CSTGTGDYEQYF
TRBJ1-2	-	TRBV28	TGTGCCAGCAGTTTAATACAGTCCTATGGCTACACCTTC	CASSLIQSYGYTF
TRBJ1-2	TRBD1	TRBV27	TGTGCCAGCAGTCACCAGGGGGAGAGAGACTATGGCTACACCTTC	CASSHQGERDYGYTF
TRBJ2-1	TRBD2	TRBV9	TGTGCCAGCAGCGTAGTTGGGTGGGAGGGACCCTCCTACAATGAGCAGTTCTTC	CASSVVGWEGPSYNEQFF
TRBJ1-1	-	TRBV18	TGTGCCAGCTCACAACAGGGGAACACTGAAGCTTTCTTT	CASSQQGNTEAFF